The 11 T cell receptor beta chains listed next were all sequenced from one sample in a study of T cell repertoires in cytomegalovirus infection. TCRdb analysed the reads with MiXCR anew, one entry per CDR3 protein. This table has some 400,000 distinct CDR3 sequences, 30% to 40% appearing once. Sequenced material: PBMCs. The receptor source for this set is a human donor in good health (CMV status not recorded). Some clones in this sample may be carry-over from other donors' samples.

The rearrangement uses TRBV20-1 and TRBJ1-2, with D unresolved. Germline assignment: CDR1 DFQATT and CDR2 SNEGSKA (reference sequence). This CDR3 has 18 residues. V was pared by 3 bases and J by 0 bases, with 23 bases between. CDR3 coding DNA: TGCAGTGCTAGTTCGCCTGGGCGTTCACCAAGATCTAACTATGGCTACACCTTC. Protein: CSASSPGRSPRSNYGYTF.

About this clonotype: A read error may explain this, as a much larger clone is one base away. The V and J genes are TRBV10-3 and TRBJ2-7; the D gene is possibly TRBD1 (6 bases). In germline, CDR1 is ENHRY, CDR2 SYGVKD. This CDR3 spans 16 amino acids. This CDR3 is CAISEPGQTNSYEQSF. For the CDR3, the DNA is TGTGCCATCAGTGAGCCCGGACAGACGAACTCCTACGAGCAGTCCTTC.

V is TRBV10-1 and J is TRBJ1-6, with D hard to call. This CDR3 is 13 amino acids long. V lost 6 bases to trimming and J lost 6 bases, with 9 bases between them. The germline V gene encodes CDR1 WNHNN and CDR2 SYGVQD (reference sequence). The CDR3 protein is CASSKTLNSPLHF. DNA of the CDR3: TGCGCCAGCAGCAAGACACTTAATTCACCCCTCCACTTT.

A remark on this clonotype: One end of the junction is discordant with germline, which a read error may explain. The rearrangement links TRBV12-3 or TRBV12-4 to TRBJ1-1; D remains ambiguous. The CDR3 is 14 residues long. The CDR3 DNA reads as TGTGCCAGCAGTTTCTCCACCCGAAACACTGAAGCTGTCTTT. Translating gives CASSFSTRNTEAVF.

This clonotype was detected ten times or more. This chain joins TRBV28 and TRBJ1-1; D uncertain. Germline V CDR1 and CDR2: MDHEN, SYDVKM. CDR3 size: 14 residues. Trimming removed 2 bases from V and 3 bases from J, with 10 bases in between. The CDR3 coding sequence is TGTGCCAGCAGTTTAGGAGGGCTTTACACTGAAGCTTTCTTT. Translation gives CASSLGGLYTEAFF.

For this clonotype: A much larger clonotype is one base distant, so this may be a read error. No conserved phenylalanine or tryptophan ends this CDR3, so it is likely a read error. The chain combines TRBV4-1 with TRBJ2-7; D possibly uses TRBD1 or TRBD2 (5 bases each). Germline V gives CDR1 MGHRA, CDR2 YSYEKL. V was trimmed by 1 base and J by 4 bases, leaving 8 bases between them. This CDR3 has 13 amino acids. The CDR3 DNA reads TGCGCCAGCAGCCAAGGGGGCGGGTACGAGCAGTACTTA. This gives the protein CASSQGGGYEQYL.

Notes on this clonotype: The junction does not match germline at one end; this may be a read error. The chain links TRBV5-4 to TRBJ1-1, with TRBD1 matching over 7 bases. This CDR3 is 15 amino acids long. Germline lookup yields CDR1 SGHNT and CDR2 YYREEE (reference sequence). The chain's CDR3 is CASSSPLQGNTEAFF. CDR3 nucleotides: TGTGCCAGCAGCTCTCCGCTACAGGGGAACACTGAGGCTTTCTTT.

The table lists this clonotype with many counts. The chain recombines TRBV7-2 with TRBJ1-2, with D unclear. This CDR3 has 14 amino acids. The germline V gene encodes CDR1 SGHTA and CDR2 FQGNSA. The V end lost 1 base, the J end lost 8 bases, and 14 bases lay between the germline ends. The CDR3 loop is CASSLDGSQRGYTF. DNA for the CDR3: TGTGCCAGCAGCTTAGACGGCAGTCAGAGGGGCTACACCTTC.

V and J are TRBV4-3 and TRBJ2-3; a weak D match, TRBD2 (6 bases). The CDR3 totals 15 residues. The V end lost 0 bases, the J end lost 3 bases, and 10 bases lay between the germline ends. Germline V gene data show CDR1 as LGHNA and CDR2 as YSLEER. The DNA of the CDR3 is TGCGCCAGCAGCCAAGATTTGGGAGGAACAGATACGCAGTATTTT. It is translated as CASSQDLGGTDTQYF.

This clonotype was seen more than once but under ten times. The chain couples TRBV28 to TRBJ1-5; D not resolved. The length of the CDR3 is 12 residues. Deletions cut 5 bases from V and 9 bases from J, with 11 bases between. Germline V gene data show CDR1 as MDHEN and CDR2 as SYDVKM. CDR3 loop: CASSPPRVPQHF. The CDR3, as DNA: TGTGCCAGCAGTCCCCCAAGGGTGCCCCAGCATTTT.

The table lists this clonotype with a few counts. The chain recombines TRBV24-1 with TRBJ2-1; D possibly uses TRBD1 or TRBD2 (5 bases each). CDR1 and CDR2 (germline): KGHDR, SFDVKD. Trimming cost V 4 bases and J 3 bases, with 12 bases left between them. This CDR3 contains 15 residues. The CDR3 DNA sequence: TGTGCCACCAGTGAGGGACGTTTAATCTACAATGAGCAGTTCTTC. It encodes CATSEGRLIYNEQFF.